This entry lists 25 T cell receptor beta chains sequenced from one sample in a study of radiotherapy plus CTLA-4 blockade in lung cancer. The protocol was immunoSEQ multiplex PCR, while the TCRdb copy is restricted to in-frame clones and leaves out a portion. The table records about 80,000 clones, around 76% of them present only once. The sequencing used peripheral blood, collected from a patient treated with radiotherapy plus ipilimumab. The receptors derive from a human donor with non-small cell lung cancer whose response to radiotherapy plus ipilimumab could not be evaluated. Some clones in this sample may be carry-over from other donors' samples.

The V call is TRBV4-1, the J call TRBJ1-2; possible D gene TRBD1, 6 bases. Deletions cut 1 base from V and 2 bases from J, with 14 bases between. The CDR3 is made up of 16 amino acids. The V gene's germline CDR1 is MGHRA and CDR2 YSYEKL. As DNA, the CDR3 is TGCGCCAGCAGCCAAGGGGGACAAGGAGAAAACTATGGCTACACCTTC. Translation: CASSQGGQGENYGYTF.

V usage is TRBV11-2 and J usage is TRBJ2-5, with D tentatively TRBD2 (6 bases). There are 19 residues in the CDR3. Trimming left V 5 bases short and J 7 bases short, with 32 bases between. Germline CDR1 and CDR2: SGHAT and FQNNGV. CDR3 bases: TGTGCCAGCAGCCCTAGCCCCCCGCGGAGCGGGTCTCAACCAGGGACCCAGTACTTC. Residues: CASSPSPPRSGSQPGTQYF.

The chain employs TRBV5-4 and TRBJ2-3, with 14 positions matching TRBD2. The CDR3 runs 17 residues. The trim removed 4 bases at V and 1 base at J, leaving 5 bases unmatched. Germline V lookup: CDR1 SGHNT, CDR2 YYREEE (reference sequence). CDR3 region: CASSPGTSGGRTDTQYF. The CDR3 nucleotides read TGTGCCAGCAGCCCTGGGACTAGCGGGGGCCGCACAGATACGCAGTATTTT. Full variable domain (remainder filled in from reference TRBV5-4 and TRBJ2-3): ETGVTQSPTHLIKTRGQQVTLRCSSQSGHNTVSWYQQALGQGPQFIFQYYREEENGRGNFPPRFSGLQFPNYSSELNVNALELDDSALYLCASSPGTSGGRTDTQYFGPGTRLTVL.

This clone appeared a few times. V gene TRBV6-6 combines with J gene TRBJ2-6; 8 positions agree with TRBD1. The CDR3 totals 15 residues. The germline gives CDR1 MNHNY, CDR2 SVGAGI (reference sequence). Germline trimming cut 4 bases from V and 4 bases from J; bases unmatched to any gene: 3. The CDR3 sequence is CASSSYRGGANVLTF. The CDR3 DNA reads TGTGCCAGCAGTTCCTACAGGGGGGGGGCCAACGTCCTGACTTTC.

CDR3 DNA: TGCGCCAGCAGTCCCCAGGGGGCAGGAGAGACCCAGTACTTC. This codes for CASSPQGAGETQYF. This chain connects TRBV5-1 to TRBJ2-5; TRBD1 aligns across 8 bases. J gave up 4 bases and V 5 bases, and 7 bases lay outside the gene matches. Germline V gene sequence: CDR1 SGHRS, CDR2 YFSETQ. The CDR3 is 14 residues long. Filled out from reference TRBV5-1 and TRBJ2-5, the complete variable domain reads KAGVTQTPRYLIKTRGQQVTLSCSPISGHRSVSWYQQTPGQGLQFLFEYFSETQRNKGNFPGRFSGRQFSNSRSEMNVSTLELGDSALYLCASSPQGAGETQYFGPGTRLLVL.

This chain joins TRBV6-1 and TRBJ1-2; 7 bases fit TRBD1. The V gene end was trimmed by 6 bases and the J gene end by 2 bases; junction bases not matched to a gene: 3. This CDR3 region has 13 residues. Germline loops: CDR1 MNHNS, CDR2 SASEGT. This chain's CDR3 is CASRPGGNYGYTF. CDR3 in DNA: TGTGCCAGCAGACCAGGGGGGAACTATGGCTACACCTTC.

The chain joins TRBV5-1 to TRBJ2-5; the D gene is possibly TRBD1 (5 bases). Germline CDR1 is SGHRS and CDR2 is YFSETQ. V was shortened by 4 bases and J by 2 bases, with 12 bases between the two germline ends. The CDR3 extends over 14 amino acids. As DNA, the CDR3 is TGCGCCAGCAGCGGAAACAGGTCACAAGAGACCCAGTACTTC. Translation gives CASSGNRSQETQYF.

V usage is TRBV5-1 and J usage is TRBJ2-3; D possibly corresponds to TRBD1 (5 bases). CDR3 length equals 13 residues. CDR1 and CDR2 from the germline V gene are SGHRS and YFSETQ. Deletions cut 0 bases from V and 5 bases from J, with 7 bases between. This chain's CDR3 is CASSLEGQDTQYF. The CDR3 DNA follows: TGCGCCAGCAGCTTGGAGGGGCAAGATACGCAGTATTTT. Looking up the rest from reference TRBV5-1 and TRBJ2-3 gives the full variable domain: KAGVTQTPRYLIKTRGQQVTLSCSPISGHRSVSWYQQTPGQGLQFLFEYFSETQRNKGNFPGRFSGRQFSNSRSEMNVSTLELGDSALYLCASSLEGQDTQYFGPGTRLTVL.

This clone was observed a handful of times. This chain uses TRBV18 with TRBJ1-1; 8 positions agree with TRBD1. With 6 bases clipped from V and 4 bases from J, the junction kept 7 bases outside the gene matches. The germline V gene encodes CDR1 KGHSH and CDR2 LQKENI. The CDR3 covers 14 residues. The CDR3 DNA is TGTGCCAGCTCCGTTCAGGGGGCGGGCACTGAAGCTTTCTTT. Translating it yields CASSVQGAGTEAFF.

The V call is TRBV7-2, the J call TRBJ2-2; possibly TRBD1 for D (5 bases). Trimming shortened V by 6 bases and J by 5 bases, and 19 bases separated the two germline ends. Per germline, CDR1 SGHTA and CDR2 FQGNSA. The CDR3 loop spans 16 amino acids. This CDR3 reads CASSFPKGLGTGELFF. The CDR3 DNA is TGTGCCAGCAGTTTCCCCAAGGGGCTCGGGACCGGGGAGCTGTTTTTT.

This chain connects TRBV7-2 to TRBJ2-5, with TRBD2 as a possible D gene (6 bases). The J call may be wrong; the DNA end is better matched by TRBJ2-7. Germline V lookup: CDR1 SGHTA, CDR2 FQGNSA. The CDR3 covers 17 residues. CDR3 bases: TGTGCCAGCAGCTTAGCGCGGTCGGGCGGGGCCCCTTACGAGCAGTACTTC. It encodes CASSLARSGGAPYEQYF.

V and J are TRBV29-1 and TRBJ1-2; no reliable D call. V shed 4 bases and J shed 0 bases, with 15 bases lying between them. The CDR3 totals 15 residues. Germline-derived CDR1 and CDR2 are SQVTM and ANQGSEA. CDR3 in amino acids: CSVVWAGGANYGYTF. The DNA for the CDR3 is TGCAGCGTTGTATGGGCGGGCGGCGCTAACTATGGCTACACCTTC.

The chain links TRBV9 to TRBJ2-3; 12 bases line up with TRBD2. Trimming removed 3 bases from V and 4 bases from J; junction bases left unmatched: 6. From germline, CDR1 is SGDLS and CDR2 YYNGEE. This CDR3 region has 16 residues. The CDR3 loop reads CASSDWTSGEADTQYF. The CDR3 nucleotides are TGTGCCAGCAGCGACTGGACTAGCGGGGAAGCAGATACGCAGTATTTT.

The CDR3, as DNA: TGTGCCAGCAGGTCGGGACAGCCAAATGGCTACACCTTC. Protein sequence: CASRSGQPNGYTF. The V call is TRBV27, the J call TRBJ1-2; 7 bases line up with TRBD1. This CDR3 contains 13 residues. V lost 6 bases and J lost 6; bases outside the gene matches: 7. Germline values: CDR1 MNHEY, CDR2 SMNVEV (reference sequence).

V is TRBV7-2 and J is TRBJ2-2; 9 bases are a match to TRBD1. The CDR3 covers 16 residues. The junction had 7 bases not matched to a gene; V was cut back by 2 bases and J by 6 bases. Germline V gene data show CDR1 as SGHTA and CDR2 as FQGNSA. CDR3 protein: CASSLMGTGIPGELFF. DNA of the CDR3: TGTGCCAGCAGCTTAATGGGGACAGGGATACCCGGGGAGCTGTTTTTT. The whole variable domain, remainder taken from reference TRBV7-2 and TRBJ2-2, is GAGVSQSPSNKVTEKGKDVELRCDPISGHTALYWYRQSLGQGLEFLIYFQGNSAPDKSGLPSDRFSAERTGGSVSTLTIQRTQQEDSAVYLCASSLMGTGIPGELFFGEGSRLTVL.

The gene calls are TRBV2 and TRBJ1-2; D is possibly TRBD1 (5 bases). The CDR3 is made up of 14 amino acids. Germline CDR1 is SNHLY and CDR2 is FYNNEI. The V end was cut by 4 bases, the J end by 3 bases, with 12 bases between. The CDR3 is CASSAQGGDYGYTF. The CDR3 DNA reads TGTGCCAGCAGTGCCCAGGGTGGGGACTATGGCTACACCTTC.

The count of this clone is one. The rearrangement joins TRBV5-1 to TRBJ1-2; TRBD1 matches at 9 bases. Germline values: CDR1 SGHRS, CDR2 YFSETQ. The CDR3 has 15 amino acids. V dropped 4 bases and J dropped 8; count of bases not matched to a gene: 12. CDR3 bases: TGCGCCAGCAGCACGGGACAGGGATCGGCCAGGGGCTACACCTTC. Translation: CASSTGQGSARGYTF.

This rearrangement joins TRBV5-1 to TRBJ2-1, with 15 bases that match TRBD2. The CDR3 runs 17 residues. The V segment lost 2 bases and the J segment 6 bases; nucleotides outside the gene matches: 6. Germline CDR1 and CDR2: SGHRS and YFSETQ. As DNA, the CDR3 is TGCGCCAGCAGCTTCGCCCGGGGACTAGCGGGGGGCAATGAGCAGTTCTTC. Residues: CASSFARGLAGGNEQFF.

The chain couples TRBV4-1 to TRBJ2-5; D gene uncertain. This CDR3 spans 15 amino acids. Germline V gene sequence: CDR1 MGHRA, CDR2 YSYEKL. V was shortened by 1 base and J by 4 bases, with 13 bases between the two germline ends. The CDR3 loop reads CASSQGHLGRETQYF. In DNA, the CDR3 is TGCGCCAGCAGCCAAGGACACCTTGGGCGAGAGACCCAGTACTTC.

This chain's CDR3 is CASSSYSGGAYEQYF. CDR3 coding DNA: TGTGCCAGCAGCTCCTATAGCGGGGGGGCCTACGAGCAGTACTTC. The chain carries TRBV28 and TRBJ2-7, with 11 bases matching TRBD2. CDR3 length equals 15 residues. Germline loops: CDR1 MDHEN, CDR2 SYDVKM. Unmatched junction bases numbered 6, after V lost 6 bases and J lost 2 bases.

This sequence joins TRBV6-5 and TRBJ1-5; 7 positions match TRBD1. The CDR3 sequence is 14 residues long. CDR1 and CDR2 from the germline V gene are MNHEY and SVGAGI. V was clipped by 11 bases and J by 7 bases; unmatched bases: 14. The CDR3 reads CAGDQGVRTQPQHF. CDR3 DNA sequence: TGTGCCGGGGATCAGGGGGTAAGAACGCAGCCCCAGCATTTT.

J is TRBJ2-5 and V is TRBV28; D may be TRBD1 (6 bases). Trimming cost V 3 bases and J 1 base, with 9 bases left between them. CDR1 and CDR2 from the germline V gene are MDHEN and SYDVKM. The CDR3 sequence is 14 residues long. In DNA form, the CDR3 reads TGTGCCAGCAGTTTCCCACAGGGCCAAGAGACCCAGTACTTC. This sequence encodes CASSFPQGQETQYF. Filled out from reference TRBV28 and TRBJ2-5, the complete variable domain reads DVKVTQSSRYLVKRTGEKVFLECVQDMDHENMFWYRQDPGLGLRLIYFSYDVKMKEKGDIPEGYSVSREKKERFSLILESASTNQTSMYLCASSFPQGQETQYFGPGTRLLVL.

The chain recombines TRBV18 with TRBJ2-3; maybe TRBD1 (6 bases). V lost 7 bases and J lost 2, with 13 bases in between. Germline-derived CDR1 and CDR2 are KGHSH and LQKENI. This CDR3 contains 14 residues. CDR3 loop: CASLRDISTDTQYF. The CDR3 DNA sequence: TGTGCCAGCTTAAGGGACATCTCCACAGATACGCAGTATTTT.

The chain is built from TRBV5-1 and TRBJ2-1, with 9 bases identical to TRBD2. V shed 5 bases, J shed 0 bases, and the junction held 6 bases outside the gene matches. The germline V gene encodes CDR1 SGHRS and CDR2 YFSETQ. The CDR3 has 16 residues. CDR3 DNA: TGCGCCAGCAGGGATATAGCGGGGGTCTCCTACAATGAGCAGTTCTTC. Translating gives CASRDIAGVSYNEQFF.

This sequence joins TRBV6-6 and TRBJ2-1, with D possibly matching TRBD1 (5 bases). Germline assignment: CDR1 MNHNY and CDR2 SVGAGI (reference sequence). V dropped 6 bases and J dropped 5 bases, with 17 bases sitting between them. This CDR3 comprises 15 residues. CDR3 coding DNA: TGTGCCAGCAGCACCCATATGGGGCCCCACAATGAGCAGTTCTTC. Its translation is CASSTHMGPHNEQFF.